This TCR beta chain emerged from a study of OX40 agonist ivuxolimab in advanced cancers. Study information: Patients in dose escalation had liver, melanoma, kidney or head and neck cancers. Points from the study as a whole: Clonal expansion by week 6 occurred in CD4+ and CD8+ blood T cells (at 0.1 to 3.0 mg/kg). People who partly responded at 0.1-3.0 mg/kg had some of the least clonal expansion seen.

With V trimmed by 3 bases and J by 3 bases, 7 bases remained unmatched. CDR3 size: 15 residues. Germline V gene lookup returns CDR1 KGHSH and CDR2 LQKENI. As for this clone: Its antigen remains unknown.

The table came from immunoSEQ multiplex PCR; TCRdb's copy has only in-frame clones and leaves some out. The table has approximately 56,000 clones, 87% seen once; the top ten hold under 2%. The receptor was isolated from an adult with an advanced solid tumor such as melanoma, head and neck, liver or kidney cancer. This sequence joins TRBV18 and TRBJ1-1; the match to TRBD1 covers 7 bases. Sequencing was performed on CD4+ or CD8+ T cells sorted from blood, taken in a trial of the OX40 agonist ivuxolimab. The CDR3 is CASSPIDREDTEAFF. The CDR3 coding sequence is TGTGCCAGCTCACCGATCGACAGGGAGGACACTGAAGCTTTCTTT.